The 20 T cell receptor beta chains below were found in one sample sequenced in a study of cytomegalovirus exposure and HLA in healthy donors. Profiled with immunoSEQ multiplex PCR; TCRdb holds only in-frame clones, not every one. The sample shows fewer than 85,000 clones, about 95% of them seen only once. Specimen: PBMCs. The receptors were sampled from a woman aged 18-29 years in good health and CMV-seronegative.

CDR3 residues: CATWTSGYNEQFF. Written as DNA, the CDR3 is TGTGCCACCTGGACTAGCGGCTACAATGAGCAGTTCTTC. The J gene is TRBJ2-1, the V gene TRBV10-3, with 10 bases identical to TRBD2. This CDR3 comprises 13 residues. V was clipped by 10 bases and J by 3 bases; unmatched bases: 3. Per the germline V gene, CDR1 is ENHRY and CDR2 is SYGVKD.

This clone was detected a few times. A read error is possible here, since a much larger clone lies one base away. This CDR3 is also generated by other DNA sequences in the sample. This chain uses TRBV6-4 with TRBJ2-1; 8 bases match TRBD2. J gave up 0 bases and V 2 bases, and 0 bases lay outside the gene matches. There are 15 residues in the CDR3. Germline CDR1 and CDR2: MRHNA and SNTAGT. The CDR3 sequence: CASSDTSGSYNEQFF. CDR3 in DNA: TGTGCCAGCAGTGACACTAGCGGCTCCTACAATGAGCAGTTCTTC.

The gene calls are TRBV6-4 and TRBJ1-2; D remains unclear. The CDR3 is made up of 14 amino acids. Germline CDR1 MRHNA, CDR2 SNTAGT. Trimming pared 1 base from V and 5 bases from J, leaving 11 bases between. The CDR3 sequence is CASSDFPPVYGYTF. The DNA for the CDR3 is TGTGCCAGCAGTGACTTCCCCCCGGTTTATGGCTACACCTTC.

In this sample, this clone turned up once. The chain is built from TRBV27 and TRBJ1-4; the match to TRBD1 covers 7 bases. Germline V gives CDR1 MNHEY, CDR2 SMNVEV (reference sequence). CDR3 length: 15 amino acids. The V gene end was trimmed by 10 bases and the J gene end by 3 bases; junction bases not matched to a gene: 11. The CDR3 region has the DNA TGTGCCACCGCACAGGGGAAAGCGGCTAATGAAAAACTGTTTTTT. This sequence encodes CATAQGKAANEKLFF.

The chain recombines TRBV11-3 with TRBJ2-1, with 8 positions matching TRBD2. The germline gives CDR1 SGHNT, CDR2 YENEEA. V was pared by 1 base and J by 5 bases, with 7 bases of the junction left unmatched. The CDR3 covers 16 residues. The CDR3 region has the DNA TGTGCCAGCAGCTTAGCAGGTTTAGCGGGACACAATGAGCAGTTCTTC. Its protein is CASSLAGLAGHNEQFF.

The chain has TRBV19 and TRBJ1-1, with 10 bases that match TRBD1. The CDR3 has 18 residues. Germline V gene data show CDR1 as LNHDA and CDR2 as SQIVND (reference sequence). V lost 3 bases to trimming and J lost 3 bases; unmatched junction nucleotides: 13. The CDR3 DNA sequence: TGTGCCAGTAGTATCTTCGACAGGGGGCGCATCTTGGACACTGAAGCTTTCTTT. This encodes CASSIFDRGRILDTEAFF.

The rearrangement links TRBV27 to TRBJ2-7, with D possibly TRBD2 on 6 matching bases. CDR1 is MNHEY, CDR2 SMNVEV, per germline (reference sequence). This CDR3 has 15 residues. V lost 3 bases and J lost 2, with 14 bases in between. CDR3 amino acids: CASSFTGTHAYEQYF. In DNA form, the CDR3 reads TGTGCCAGCAGTTTCACCGGGACTCATGCCTACGAGCAGTACTTC.

This chain links TRBV5-1 with TRBJ2-1, with D tentatively TRBD2 (6 bases). Germline V CDR1 and CDR2: SGHRS, YFSETQ. This CDR3 is built from 17 residues. V was pared by 4 bases and J by 8 bases, with 25 bases between. The CDR3 DNA follows: TGCGCCAGCAGCCCCCGAATTTGGGGGGAAGTTAACGATGAGCAGTTCTTC. Its protein is CASSPRIWGEVNDEQFF. The full variable domain, in which reference TRBV5-1 and TRBJ2-1 provide the parts outside the CDR3, is KAGVTQTPRYLIKTRGQQVTLSCSPISGHRSVSWYQQTPGQGLQFLFEYFSETQRNKGNFPGRFSGRQFSNSRSEMNVSTLELGDSALYLCASSPRIWGEVNDEQFFGPGTRLTVL.

V gene TRBV6-5 combines with J gene TRBJ1-1; TRBD1 is a possible D gene (5 bases). Germline V gives CDR1 MNHEY, CDR2 SVGAGI. With 4 bases removed from V and 2 bases from J, the gap between germline ends came to 14 bases. The CDR3 sequence is 15 residues long. The CDR3 region has the DNA TGTGCCAGCAGTTCTTACGGAGGGACCAACACTGAAGCTTTCTTT. Translation: CASSSYGGTNTEAFF.

The chain combines TRBV7-2 with TRBJ2-7; 10 nucleotides match TRBD1. V shed 5 bases and J 1 base; nucleotides not matched to a gene: 5. This CDR3 region has 15 residues. In germline, CDR1 is SGHTA, CDR2 FQGNSA. The CDR3 loop reads CASSRDRGKSYEQYF. The CDR3 region has the DNA TGTGCCAGCAGCCGGGACAGGGGAAAATCCTACGAGCAGTACTTC.

The chain carries TRBV7-6 and TRBJ1-1, with a possible D match to TRBD1 (6 bases). V was pared by 4 bases and J by 7 bases, with 22 bases between. The CDR3 is 16 amino acids. Looked up from germline, CDR1 is SGHVS and CDR2 is FNYEAQ. CDR3 amino acids: CASSSLEGGASGEAFF. DNA for the CDR3: TGTGCCAGCAGCTCGCTCGAGGGGGGGGCGTCCGGTGAAGCTTTCTTT. Based on the CDR3 plus reference TRBV7-6 and TRBJ1-1, the full variable domain is GAGVSQSPRYKVTKRGQDVALRCDPISGHVSLYWYRQALGQGPEFLTYFNYEAQQDKSGLPNDRFSAERPEGSISTLTIQRTEQRDSAMYRCASSSLEGGASGEAFFGQGTRLTVV.

J is TRBJ2-5 and V is TRBV9; D remains unclear. V was cut by 1 base and J by 1 base, with 5 bases left in between. This CDR3 is built from 13 residues. Germline CDR1 is SGDLS and CDR2 is YYNGEE. The DNA for the CDR3 is TGTGCCAGCAGCGTAAGCATCCAAGAGACCCAGTACTTC. Amino acid sequence: CASSVSIQETQYF. Full variable domain (remainder filled in from reference TRBV9 and TRBJ2-5): DSGVTQTPKHLITATGQRVTLRCSPRSGDLSVYWYQQSLDQGLQFLIQYYNGEERAKGNILERFSAQQFPDLHSELNLSSLELGDSALYFCASSVSIQETQYFGPGTRLLVL.

The genes are TRBV20-1 and TRBJ2-1; D gene ambiguous. CDR1 and CDR2 (germline): DFQATT, SNEGSKA (reference sequence). CDR3 length: 10 residues. The CDR3 DNA reads TGCGCCTTACTATACAATGAGCAGTTCTTC. Protein: CALLYNEQFF.

The J gene is TRBJ2-1, the V gene TRBV9; D possibly corresponds to TRBD2 (6 bases). The V end was cut by 0 bases, the J end by 2 bases, with 15 bases between. Germline V gives CDR1 SGDLS, CDR2 YYNGEE. The CDR3 consists of 17 residues. The chain's CDR3 is CASSVGLEGAAYNEQFF. The CDR3 DNA reads TGTGCCAGCAGCGTAGGGTTGGAGGGAGCCGCCTACAATGAGCAGTTCTTC.

The genes are TRBV5-1 and TRBJ1-2; TRBD1 aligns across 8 bases. CDR1 and CDR2 (germline): SGHRS, YFSETQ. CDR3 size: 17 residues. The trim removed 3 bases at V and 6 bases at J, leaving 16 bases unmatched. CDR3 nucleotide sequence: TGCGCCAGCAGCTCCGGACAGGGTTGGGGTAGTATAAATGGCTACACCTTC. It specifies CASSSGQGWGSINGYTF.

The V call is TRBV18, the J call TRBJ1-5; a possible D gene is TRBD1 (6 bases). Between the trimmed V and J ends, which lost 3 bases and 2 bases, there was a span of 8 bases. From germline, CDR1 is KGHSH and CDR2 LQKENI. CDR3 length equals 14 residues. CDR3 nucleotide sequence: TGTGCCAGCTCACCGGGGGCAGGCAATCAGCCCCAGCATTTT. Protein sequence: CASSPGAGNQPQHF.

J is TRBJ2-1 and V is TRBV19, with a tentative D call TRBD2 (6 bases). V was pared by 4 bases and J by 7 bases, with 26 bases between. CDR1 LNHDA and CDR2 SQIVND come from the germline V gene (reference sequence). This CDR3 contains 18 residues. The DNA for the CDR3 is TGTGCCAGTAGTAGTAGTAGTTTTCGGGGCGTGGGGGGTAATGAGCAGTTCTTC. Translation: CASSSSSFRGVGGNEQFF.

The V and J genes are TRBV2 and TRBJ2-7; TRBD2 aligns across 10 bases. With V trimmed by 7 bases and J by 3 bases, 9 bases remained unmatched. The CDR3 spans 15 residues. CDR1 is SNHLY, CDR2 FYNNEI, per germline. The DNA for the CDR3 is TGTGCCAGCAAATCCTCACTAGCGGGGAACTACGAGCAGTACTTC. Protein: CASKSSLAGNYEQYF.

The chain combines TRBV4-1 with TRBJ1-1; TRBD1 matches at 7 bases. In germline, CDR1 is MGHRA, CDR2 YSYEKL. The CDR3 has 16 amino acids. With 7 bases clipped from V and 3 bases from J, the junction kept 14 bases outside the gene matches. The CDR3 here is CASNTPGDSFYTEAFF. The CDR3 nucleotides are TGCGCCAGCAATACTCCGGGGGACAGCTTTTACACTGAAGCTTTCTTT.

The CDR3, as DNA: TGTGCCAGCAGCTTGGCAGGGGTCTATGGCTACACCTTC. It translates to CASSLAGVYGYTF. The V gene is TRBV5-5, the J gene TRBJ1-2; D possibly corresponds to TRBD1 (6 bases). Trimming shortened V by 0 bases and J by 4 bases, and 7 bases separated the two germline ends. CDR3 length: 13 residues. Germline V lookup: CDR1 SGHKS, CDR2 YYEKEE (reference sequence).